Listed below are T cell receptor beta chains from one sample, sequenced in a study of tumor-infiltrating lymphocytes in primary liver carcinoma. TCRdb re-analysed the multiplex PCR reads in MiXCR, keeping a single row per CDR3 protein. The sample records about 70,000 distinct CDR3 sequences, roughly three quarters being singletons. The sequenced material came from liver tumor tissue from sampling region 4. The receptors come from a man in his forties with primary liver carcinoma and hepatitis B virus infection. Each CDR3 is given with its conserved first and last residue. The D gene is left open where the match is weak. A clone size is listed for some rows: how often the clone was seen (once, few, many), or a class if it is expanded.

clone size	J gene	D gene	V gene	CDR3 DNA	CDR3 protein
.	TRBJ2-7	TRBD2	TRBV20-1	TGCAGTGCCCGGGAGGGCCCCGACGAGCAGTACTTC	CSAREGPDEQYF
.	TRBJ2-5	TRBD1	TRBV2	TGTGCCAGCAGTGACCATGAAGGGGGCGAAGAGACCCAGTACTTC	CASSDHEGGEETQYF
.	TRBJ1-2	TRBD1	TRBV5-6	TGTGCCGGCAGCCGACAGGGGGGCAATAGTGGCTACACCTTC	CAGSRQGGNSGYTF
.	TRBJ1-6	.	TRBV6-2/TRBV6-3	TGTACCAGTAGCCTCACAGGATATAATTCACCCCTCCACTTT	CTSSLTGYNSPLHF
.	TRBJ2-7	.	TRBV20-1	TGCAGTGTAGAACTAGGGATGGAGCAGTACTTT	CSVELGMEQYF
.	TRBJ2-2	.	TRBV13	TGTGCCAGCAGCTTATACAGGGAGGGTACCGGGGTGCTGTTTTTT	CASSLYREGTGVLFF
.	TRBJ2-6	TRBD1	TRBV6-5	TGTGCCAGCAGGGCAGGGGACAGATCTGGGACCAACGTCCTGACATTC	CASRAGDRSGTNVLTF
.	TRBJ2-1	.	TRBV7-8	TGTGCCAACAGCTTATCGGAGGCCTACAATGAGCAGTTCTTC	CANSLSEAYNEQFF
many	TRBJ2-7	TRBD2	TRBV4-2	TGTGCCAGCAGCCAAGAGGGGCTAGCGGGAGGTCTGTCCTACGAGCAGTACTTC	CASSQEGLAGGLSYEQYF
.	TRBJ2-7	.	TRBV4-1	TGCGCCAGCAGCCAGGAGGGACTCGCAGCCTACGGGCAGTACTTC	CASSQEGLAAYGQYF
.	TRBJ2-7	.	TRBV4-1	TGCGTCAGCAGCCAAGGGGGACATTACGAGCAGTACTTC	CVSSQGGHYEQYF
.	TRBJ2-1	.	TRBV6-1	TGTGCCAGCAGCCTCCGAGATAAAGCCTATGAGCAGTTCTTC	CASSLRDKAYEQFF
.	TRBJ2-5	TRBD1	TRBV29-1	TGCAGCTTTGGACAGGGTTTGGGAGAGGCCCAGTACTTC	CSFGQGLGEAQYF